These T cell receptor beta chains were read from a single sample in a study of early T cells in non-severe SARS-CoV-2 infection. Via MiXCR, TCRdb re-called the 5' RACE reads, giving one row per CDR3 protein. The sample has roughly 70,000 distinct CDR3 sequences; around 12% are singletons. Sequenced input: whole blood. The source of these receptors is an adult who was a healthcare worker with PCR-confirmed SARS-CoV-2 infection or an uninfected control (not recorded which). Both conserved end residues are part of each CDR3. D genes are given only for firm matches. The listing skips clone size in some rows; elsewhere it reads once, few, many or a size class.

cdr3_aa: CASSQVVIAGTDTQYF
cdr3_nt: TGTGCCAGCAGCCAAGTGGTGATAGCGGGCACAGATACGCAGTATTTT
v_call: TRBV4-2
clone_size: many
j_call: TRBJ2-3
d_call: .

cdr3_aa: CASSLLSSGSYNEQFF
cdr3_nt: TGTGCCAGCAGCTTGCTGTCTAGCGGCTCCTACAATGAGCAGTTCTTC
v_call: TRBV5-6
clone_size: many
j_call: TRBJ2-1
d_call: TRBD2

cdr3_aa: CASSSQTSTDTQYF
cdr3_nt: TGTGCCAGCAGCTCTCAAACTAGCACAGATACGCAGTATTTT
v_call: TRBV7-2
clone_size: many
j_call: TRBJ2-3
d_call: .

cdr3_aa: CASSLLAGRGITPLHF
cdr3_nt: TGTGCCAGCAGCTTGTTGGCTGGCAGGGGAATTACACCCCTCCACTTT
v_call: TRBV5-6
clone_size: many
j_call: TRBJ1-6
d_call: .

cdr3_aa: CASSVGGVNTGELFF
cdr3_nt: TGTGCCAGCAGCGTTGGGGGGGTGAACACCGGGGAGCTGTTTTTT
v_call: TRBV5-4
clone_size: many
j_call: TRBJ2-2
d_call: TRBD2

cdr3_aa: CASSLVQRRDEKLFF
cdr3_nt: TGTGCCAGCAGCTTAGTTCAGAGGAGGGATGAAAAACTGTTTTTT
v_call: TRBV7-2
clone_size: .
j_call: TRBJ1-4
d_call: .

cdr3_aa: CSGSLDQYRQFF
cdr3_nt: TGCAGTGGGAGCTTAGATCAGTATCGGCAGTTCTTC
v_call: TRBV20-1
clone_size: .
j_call: TRBJ2-1
d_call: .

cdr3_aa: CAISEGANYGYTF
cdr3_nt: TGTGCCATCAGTGAAGGAGCCAACTATGGCTACACCTTC
v_call: TRBV10-3
clone_size: .
j_call: TRBJ1-2
d_call: .

cdr3_aa: CASSRGERAGSEAFF
cdr3_nt: TGTGCCAGCAGCAGGGGCGAGAGGGCGGGGTCTGAAGCTTTCTTT
v_call: TRBV12-3/TRBV12-4
clone_size: few
j_call: TRBJ1-1
d_call: .

cdr3_aa: CSARDLSGNEQFF
cdr3_nt: TGCAGTGCTAGAGATCTGAGCGGGAATGAGCAGTTCTTC
v_call: TRBV20-1
clone_size: many
j_call: TRBJ2-1
d_call: .

cdr3_aa: CASSVGRLNQPQHF
cdr3_nt: TGTGCCAGCAGCGTCGGACGATTAAATCAGCCCCAGCATTTT
v_call: TRBV9
clone_size: many
j_call: TRBJ1-5
d_call: .

cdr3_aa: CASSPRPRMAVNNSPLHF
cdr3_nt: TGTGCCAGCAGCCCGAGGCCCAGGATGGCAGTCAATAATTCACCCCTCCACTTT
v_call: TRBV7-7
clone_size: many
j_call: TRBJ1-6
d_call: .

cdr3_aa: CASSVGDGGPFSTDTQYF
cdr3_nt: TGTGCCAGCAGCGTAGGCGACGGGGGGCCATTTAGCACAGATACGCAGTATTTT
v_call: TRBV9
clone_size: many
j_call: TRBJ2-3
d_call: .

cdr3_aa: CASSGSKNIQYF
cdr3_nt: TGTGCCAGCAGCGGTAGTAAAAACATTCAGTACTTC
v_call: TRBV6-6
clone_size: many
j_call: TRBJ2-4
d_call: .

cdr3_aa: CASSPGGRGLNEKLFF
cdr3_nt: TGTGCCAGCAGCCCGGGCGGCAGGGGACTTAATGAAAAACTGTTTTTT
v_call: TRBV7-2
clone_size: many
j_call: TRBJ1-4
d_call: .

cdr3_aa: CASSLSSGSHQETQYF
cdr3_nt: TGTGCCAGCAGCTTAAGTTCGGGGAGCCATCAAGAGACCCAGTACTTC
v_call: TRBV11-2
clone_size: many
j_call: TRBJ2-5
d_call: .

cdr3_aa: CASRLSPGFGNQPQHF
cdr3_nt: TGTGCCAGCAGACTATCCCCAGGGTTTGGCAATCAGCCCCAGCATTTT
v_call: TRBV6-2/TRBV6-3
clone_size: few
j_call: TRBJ1-5
d_call: .

cdr3_aa: CATSAHDRGPNEQFF
cdr3_nt: TGTGCCACCAGTGCCCACGACAGGGGACCCAATGAGCAGTTCTTC
v_call: TRBV24-1
clone_size: many
j_call: TRBJ2-1
d_call: TRBD1

cdr3_aa: CASNAGSGNTIYF
cdr3_nt: TGTGCCAGCAATGCGGGCTCTGGAAACACCATATATTTT
v_call: TRBV7-2
clone_size: many
j_call: TRBJ1-3
d_call: .

cdr3_aa: CASSPGGSIYTGELFF
cdr3_nt: TGTGCCAGCAGTCCCGGGGGGTCGATTTACACCGGGGAGCTGTTTTTT
v_call: TRBV6-2/TRBV6-3
clone_size: many
j_call: TRBJ2-2
d_call: TRBD2

cdr3_aa: CASSLLGRVNTEAFF
cdr3_nt: TGTGCCAGCAGTTTATTGGGCAGGGTAAACACTGAAGCTTTCTTT
v_call: TRBV28
clone_size: many
j_call: TRBJ1-1
d_call: .

cdr3_aa: CASSVGGGRAYEQYF
cdr3_nt: TGTGCCAGCAGCGTAGGGGGCGGGAGGGCCTACGAGCAGTACTTC
v_call: TRBV9
clone_size: many
j_call: TRBJ2-7
d_call: TRBD2

cdr3_aa: CASSPPTQYF
cdr3_nt: TGTGCCAGCAGCCCCCCTACGCAGTATTTT
v_call: TRBV21-1
clone_size: .
j_call: TRBJ2-3
d_call: .

cdr3_aa: CASSFGGRGDGYTF
cdr3_nt: TGTGCCAGCAGTTTTGGAGGGAGGGGGGATGGCTACACCTTC
v_call: TRBV27
clone_size: many
j_call: TRBJ1-2
d_call: .

cdr3_aa: CASSSPTGGNGYTF
cdr3_nt: TGTGCCAGCAGTTCCCCGACAGGGGGCAATGGCTACACCTTC
v_call: TRBV6-6
clone_size: many
j_call: TRBJ1-2
d_call: TRBD1

cdr3_aa: CASSLDPQGGNQPQHF
cdr3_nt: TGTGCCAGCAGTTTAGATCCACAGGGAGGCAATCAGCCCCAGCATTTT
v_call: TRBV12-3/TRBV12-4
clone_size: many
j_call: TRBJ1-5
d_call: .

cdr3_aa: CSASKSSGLSYEQYF
cdr3_nt: TGCAGTGCTAGTAAGTCTTCGGGGCTCTCCTACGAGCAGTACTTC
v_call: TRBV20-1
clone_size: .
j_call: TRBJ2-7
d_call: .

cdr3_aa: CATSESTSYTGELFF
cdr3_nt: TGTGCCACCAGTGAGTCGACATCTTACACCGGGGAGCTGTTTTTT
v_call: TRBV24-1
clone_size: many
j_call: TRBJ2-2
d_call: .

cdr3_aa: CSVEDRGYEAFF
cdr3_nt: TGCAGCGTTGAAGATAGGGGGTATGAAGCTTTCTTT
v_call: TRBV29-1
clone_size: .
j_call: TRBJ1-1
d_call: .

cdr3_aa: CASSPLPVPLKSTEAFF
cdr3_nt: TGTGCCAGCTCACCACTCCCCGTCCCTTTGAAGAGTACTGAAGCTTTCTTT
v_call: TRBV18
clone_size: many
j_call: TRBJ1-1
d_call: .

cdr3_aa: CASTPGLAGDEQFF
cdr3_nt: TGTGCCAGCACTCCGGGACTAGCGGGAGATGAGCAGTTCTTC
v_call: TRBV6-5
clone_size: many
j_call: TRBJ2-1
d_call: TRBD2

cdr3_aa: CASSWGDRAYEQYF
cdr3_nt: TGTGCCAGCAGTTGGGGGGACAGAGCCTACGAGCAGTACTTC
v_call: TRBV28
clone_size: few
j_call: TRBJ2-7
d_call: .

cdr3_aa: CASSHPSSGNTIYF
cdr3_nt: TGTGCCAGCAGCCATCCCAGCTCTGGAAACACCATATATTTT
v_call: TRBV4-2
clone_size: many
j_call: TRBJ1-3
d_call: .

cdr3_aa: CASSTVLRGGVDGELFF
cdr3_nt: TGTGCCAGCAGTACCGTTTTGCGGGGGGGCGTCGACGGGGAGCTGTTTTTT
v_call: TRBV6-2/TRBV6-3
clone_size: many
j_call: TRBJ2-2
d_call: TRBD2

cdr3_aa: CASSTTDTQYF
cdr3_nt: TGTGCCAGCAGCACCACAGATACGCAGTATTTT
v_call: TRBV7-2
clone_size: many
j_call: TRBJ2-3
d_call: .

cdr3_aa: CASSLGATEAFF
cdr3_nt: TGTGCCAGCAGCTTAGGTGCCACTGAAGCTTTCTTT
v_call: TRBV11-2
clone_size: many
j_call: TRBJ1-1
d_call: .

cdr3_aa: CASSLWDRRNTIYF
cdr3_nt: TGTGCCAGCAGTTTGTGGGACAGAAGAAACACCATATATTTT
v_call: TRBV12-3/TRBV12-4
clone_size: many
j_call: TRBJ1-3
d_call: TRBD1

cdr3_aa: CASSEVKFWDRNYGYTF
cdr3_nt: TGTGCCAGCAGTGAAGTTAAGTTTTGGGACAGAAACTATGGCTACACCTTC
v_call: TRBV6-1
clone_size: .
j_call: TRBJ1-2
d_call: TRBD1

cdr3_aa: CASSSRRGAIYEQYF
cdr3_nt: TGTGCCAGCAGTTCCAGGCGGGGAGCCATATACGAGCAGTACTTC
v_call: TRBV6-5
clone_size: once
j_call: TRBJ2-7
d_call: .

cdr3_aa: CASRKPGLAGGTDTQYF
cdr3_nt: TGTGCCAGCAGAAAACCTGGACTAGCTGGCGGCACAGATACGCAGTATTTT
v_call: TRBV11-2
clone_size: many
j_call: TRBJ2-3
d_call: TRBD2

cdr3_aa: CASSQDGFYAEAFF
cdr3_nt: TGTGCCAGCAGCCAAGATGGGTTTTACGCTGAAGCTTTCTTT
v_call: TRBV14
clone_size: many
j_call: TRBJ1-1
d_call: .